This T cell receptor beta chain was sequenced during a study of cytomegalovirus exposure and HLA in healthy donors. Study information: Across around 400 genotyped donors, roughly 85% landed in the Caucasian-associated ancestry cluster. Study-wide findings and caveats: In a later analysis, approximately 15,000 TCR beta sequences were associated with HLA alleles at 0.05 false discovery rate. Rarity marked most TCR sequences, yet some public TCRs occurred in many donors. Researchers counted 164 TCR beta chains as cytomegalovirus-associated.

The primer mix had 60 Vbeta and 13 Jbeta primers. The method was immunoSEQ multiplex PCR; TCRdb's version includes in-frame clones alone and lacks a portion of them. Of roughly 160,000 clones in the sample, about 88% are singletons; the top ten hold approximately 2.5%. V lost 8 bases and J lost 8; bases outside the gene matches: 13. This CDR3 spans 15 amino acids. Germline V gene data show CDR1 as LNHNV and CDR2 as YYDKDF (reference sequence). Concerning this clone: What it binds is not known.

The genes are TRBV15 and TRBJ2-1, with 9 positions matching TRBD2. Sequenced: PBMCs. The TCR comes from a man aged 25-40 years in good health and CMV-seropositive. The CDR3 reads CATQSRASGNHEQFF. CDR3 sequence (DNA): TGTGCCACCCAGAGTCGGGCTAGCGGGAACCATGAGCAGTTCTTC.